The clone carrying this TCR beta chain was seen a few times. Its antigen is unknown. The data were obtained in a study of CD8 T cells in Susac syndrome. Reverse transcription of roughly 0.5 to 1 ug RNA used random hexamers. The CDR3 of TCR beta was amplified by immunoSEQ multiplex PCR across 54 Vbeta and 13 Jbeta. One entry per CDR3 protein, called by TCRdb with MiXCR from the immunoSEQ multiplex PCR reads. The data show some 150,000 distinct CDR3 sequences, 85% to 95% seen once. Regarding the study as a whole: In Susac patients, clonal expansion was not detected in CD4+ cells.

The sequence was collected from a human donor with Susac syndrome. Specimen: CD4+ T cells from PBMCs.

CDR3 residues: CASSSTSGQYNEQFF. DNA for the CDR3: TGTGCCAGCAGCTCCACTAGCGGACAGTACAATGAGCAGTTCTTC. The chain is built from TRBV7-2 and TRBJ2-1; 8 nucleotides match TRBD2. V was pared by 4 bases and J by 4 bases, with 6 bases of the junction left unmatched. The CDR3 loop spans 15 amino acids. The V gene's germline CDR1 is SGHTA and CDR2 FQGNSA.